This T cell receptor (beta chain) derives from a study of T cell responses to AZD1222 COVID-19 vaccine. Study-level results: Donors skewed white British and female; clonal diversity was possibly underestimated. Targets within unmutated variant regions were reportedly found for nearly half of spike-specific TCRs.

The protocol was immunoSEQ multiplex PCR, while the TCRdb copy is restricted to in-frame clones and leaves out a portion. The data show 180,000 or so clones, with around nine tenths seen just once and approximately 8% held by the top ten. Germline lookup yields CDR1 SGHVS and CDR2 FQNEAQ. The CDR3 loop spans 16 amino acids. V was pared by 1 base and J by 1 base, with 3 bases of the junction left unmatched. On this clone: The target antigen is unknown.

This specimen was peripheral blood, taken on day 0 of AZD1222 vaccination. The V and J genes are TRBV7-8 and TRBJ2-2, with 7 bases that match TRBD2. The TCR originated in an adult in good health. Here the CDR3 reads CASSLGVAGNTGELFF. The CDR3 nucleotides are TGTGCCAGCAGCTTAGGGGTAGCGGGGAACACCGGGGAGCTGTTTTTT.